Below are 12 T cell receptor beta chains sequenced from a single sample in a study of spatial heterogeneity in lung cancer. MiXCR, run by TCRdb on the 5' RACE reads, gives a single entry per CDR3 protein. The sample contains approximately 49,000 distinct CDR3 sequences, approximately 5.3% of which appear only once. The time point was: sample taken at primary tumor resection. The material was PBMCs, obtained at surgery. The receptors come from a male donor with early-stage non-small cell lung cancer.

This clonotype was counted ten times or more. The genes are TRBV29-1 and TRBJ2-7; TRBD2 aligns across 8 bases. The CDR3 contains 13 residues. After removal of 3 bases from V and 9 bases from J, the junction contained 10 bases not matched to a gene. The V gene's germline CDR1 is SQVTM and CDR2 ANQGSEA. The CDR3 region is CSVDLPGLGVQYF. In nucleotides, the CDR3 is TGCAGCGTTGATCTCCCGGGACTAGGAGTGCAGTACTTC.

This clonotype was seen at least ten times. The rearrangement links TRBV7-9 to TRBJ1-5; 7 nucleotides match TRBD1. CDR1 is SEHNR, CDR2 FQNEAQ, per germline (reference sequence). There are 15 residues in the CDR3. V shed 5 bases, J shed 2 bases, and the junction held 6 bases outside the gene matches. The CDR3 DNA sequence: TGTGCCAGCAGCGCCGGTGACAGGGGCAATCAGCCCCAGCATTTT. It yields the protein CASSAGDRGNQPQHF.

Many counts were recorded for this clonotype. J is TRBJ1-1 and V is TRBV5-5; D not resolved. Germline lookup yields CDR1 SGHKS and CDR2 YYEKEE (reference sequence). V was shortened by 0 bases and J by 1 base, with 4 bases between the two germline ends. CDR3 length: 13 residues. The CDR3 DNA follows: TGTGCCAGCAGCTTGGGAACGAACACTGAAGCTTTCTTT. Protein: CASSLGTNTEAFF. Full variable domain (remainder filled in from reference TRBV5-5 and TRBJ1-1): DAGVTQSPTHLIKTRGQQVTLRCSPISGHKSVSWYQQVLGQGPQFIFQYYEKEERGRGNFPDRFSARQFPNYSSELNVNALLLGDSALYLCASSLGTNTEAFFGQGTRLTVV.

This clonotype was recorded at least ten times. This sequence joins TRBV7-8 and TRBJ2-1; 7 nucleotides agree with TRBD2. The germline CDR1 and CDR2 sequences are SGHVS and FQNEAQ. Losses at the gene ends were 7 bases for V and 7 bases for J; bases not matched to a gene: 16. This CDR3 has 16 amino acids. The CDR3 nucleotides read TGTGCCAGCAATCCTCCTTTGCGGGAGAACAGGAATGAGCAGTTCTTC. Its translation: CASNPPLRENRNEQFF.

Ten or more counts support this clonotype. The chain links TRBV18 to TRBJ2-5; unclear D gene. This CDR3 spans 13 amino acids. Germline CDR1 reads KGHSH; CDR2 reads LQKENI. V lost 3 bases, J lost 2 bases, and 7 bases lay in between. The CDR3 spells CASSPMPQETQYF. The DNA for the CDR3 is TGTGCCAGCTCACCTATGCCACAAGAGACCCAGTACTTC. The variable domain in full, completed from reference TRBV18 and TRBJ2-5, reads NAGVMQNPRHLVRRRGQEARLRCSPMKGHSHVYWYRQLPEEGLKFMVYLQKENIIDESGMPKERFSAEFPKEGPSILRIQQVVRGDSAAYFCASSPMPQETQYFGPGTRLLVL.

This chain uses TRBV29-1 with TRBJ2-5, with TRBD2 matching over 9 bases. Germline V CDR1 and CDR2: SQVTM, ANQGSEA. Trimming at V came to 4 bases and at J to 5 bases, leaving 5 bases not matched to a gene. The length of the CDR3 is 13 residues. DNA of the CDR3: TGCAGCGTTGCTGGCGGGAGGGGGGAGACCCAGTACTTC. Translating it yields CSVAGGRGETQYF.

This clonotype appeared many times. For the CDR3, the DNA is TGTGCCAGCAGTTATCGGACTAGCGGCTACGAGCAGTACTTC. It codes for CASSYRTSGYEQYF. The V gene is TRBV6-2 or TRBV6-3, the J gene TRBJ2-7, with 10 bases aligning to TRBD2. The CDR3 covers 14 residues. Trimming at V came to 3 bases and at J to 3 bases, leaving 2 bases not matched to a gene. Germline V gene data show CDR1 as MNHEY and CDR2 as SVGEGT.

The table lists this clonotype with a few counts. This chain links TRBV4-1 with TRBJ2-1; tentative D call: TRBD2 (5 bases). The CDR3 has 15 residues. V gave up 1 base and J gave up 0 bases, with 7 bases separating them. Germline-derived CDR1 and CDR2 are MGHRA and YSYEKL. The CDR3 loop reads CASSQVAPSYNEQFF. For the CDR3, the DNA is TGCGCCAGCAGCCAAGTAGCGCCCTCCTACAATGAGCAGTTCTTC.

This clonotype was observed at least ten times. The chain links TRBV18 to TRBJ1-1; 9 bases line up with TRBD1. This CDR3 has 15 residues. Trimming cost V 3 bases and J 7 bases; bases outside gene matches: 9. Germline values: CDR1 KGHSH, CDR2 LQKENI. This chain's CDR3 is CASSPPQGAKDEAFF. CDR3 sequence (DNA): TGTGCCAGCTCACCCCCACAGGGGGCTAAGGATGAAGCTTTCTTT.

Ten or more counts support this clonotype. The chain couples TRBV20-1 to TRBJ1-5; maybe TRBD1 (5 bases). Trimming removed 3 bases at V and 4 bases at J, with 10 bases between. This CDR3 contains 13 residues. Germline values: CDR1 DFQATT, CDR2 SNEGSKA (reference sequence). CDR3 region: CSASRQINQPQHF. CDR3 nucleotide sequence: TGCAGTGCTAGCCGACAGATAAATCAGCCCCAGCATTTT.

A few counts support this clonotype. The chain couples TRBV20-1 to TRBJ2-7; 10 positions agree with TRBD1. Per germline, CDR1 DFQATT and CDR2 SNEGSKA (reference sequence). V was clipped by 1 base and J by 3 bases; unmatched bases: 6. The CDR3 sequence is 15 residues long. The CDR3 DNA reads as TGCAGTGCTAGAGCCCGGGACAGGGGATACTACGAGCAGTACTTC. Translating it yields CSARARDRGYYEQYF.

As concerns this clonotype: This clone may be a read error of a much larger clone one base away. For the CDR3, the DNA is TGTACCAGCTCACCACGGGCAGAAAACACCGGGGAGCTGTTTTTT. This sequence encodes CTSSPRAENTGELFF. The chain couples TRBV18 to TRBJ2-2, with unresolved D. CDR1 is KGHSH and CDR2 is LQKENI in the germline V gene. The CDR3 is 15 amino acids.